The T cell receptor (beta chain) under discussion was sequenced for a study of cytomegalovirus exposure and HLA in healthy donors. Study as a whole: From HLA-typed donors, an early data release held roughly 89 million unique TCRs.

A remark on this clone: Its matching antigen is unknown. The same CDR3 is also encoded by other DNA sequences in this sample.

The study, taken as a whole, reports: Follow-up analysis later connected one missense variant in DCLRE1C with trimming of TCR beta V- and J-genes.

Each donor was nominally healthy when sampled (though unrecorded immune exposures were likely). The PCR employed 60 Vbeta primers together with 13 Jbeta primers. The assay was immunoSEQ multiplex PCR, and TCRdb's table has in-frame clones only and misses some. This sample has 100,000 or so clones, with around 68% found just once. The receptor comes from a man between 45 and 60 years old in good health and CMV-seronegative. Sequencing was done on a sample of PBMCs.

The CDR3: CASSLGQGYQPQHF. The CDR3 coding sequence is TGTGCCAGCAGTCTGGGACAGGGCTATCAGCCCCAGCATTTT. The chain couples TRBV27 to TRBJ1-5; 9 bases match TRBD1. CDR1 is MNHEY and CDR2 is SMNVEV in the germline V gene (reference sequence). Unmatched junction bases numbered 4, after V lost 5 bases and J lost 5 bases. This CDR3 is built from 14 residues.